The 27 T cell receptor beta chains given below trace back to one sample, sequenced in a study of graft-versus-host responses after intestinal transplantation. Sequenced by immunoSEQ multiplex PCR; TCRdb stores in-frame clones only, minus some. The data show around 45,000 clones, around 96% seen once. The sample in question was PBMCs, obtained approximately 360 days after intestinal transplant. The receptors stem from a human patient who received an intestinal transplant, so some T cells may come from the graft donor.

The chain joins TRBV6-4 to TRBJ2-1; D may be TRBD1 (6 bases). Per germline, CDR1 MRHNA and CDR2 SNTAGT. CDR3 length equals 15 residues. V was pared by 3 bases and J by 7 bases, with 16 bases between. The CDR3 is CASSENARGENEQFF. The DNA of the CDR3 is TGTGCCAGCAGTGAGAATGCCAGGGGTGAGAATGAGCAGTTCTTC.

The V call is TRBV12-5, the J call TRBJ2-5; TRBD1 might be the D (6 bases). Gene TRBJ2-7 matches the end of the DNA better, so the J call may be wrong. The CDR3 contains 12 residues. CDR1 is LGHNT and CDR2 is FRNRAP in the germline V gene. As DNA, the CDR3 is TGTGCTAGTTCGGTAACAGGGTCCGAGCAGTACTTC. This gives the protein CASSVTGSEQYF.

The CDR3 DNA is TGTGCCAGCAGTTACTTAAGCGGAGCAGGAGGAGATCAGTTCTTC. Residues: CASSYLSGAGGDQFF. The J gene is TRBJ2-1, the V gene TRBV6-6; TRBD2 is a possible D gene (5 bases). The CDR3 is 15 residues long. The germline CDR1 and CDR2 sequences are MNHNY and SVGAGI (reference sequence). Trimming removed 1 base at V and 13 bases at J, with 20 bases between.

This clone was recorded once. This CDR3 is CASRAPWTGANNQPQHF. CDR3 sequence (DNA): TGTGCCAGTAGAGCTCCATGGACAGGGGCGAATAATCAGCCCCAGCATTTT. The V gene is TRBV19, the J gene TRBJ1-5; 9 bases fit TRBD1. V lost 6 bases and J lost 4; bases outside the gene matches: 13. Germline V gene data show CDR1 as LNHDA and CDR2 as SQIVND (reference sequence). This CDR3 is 17 amino acids long.

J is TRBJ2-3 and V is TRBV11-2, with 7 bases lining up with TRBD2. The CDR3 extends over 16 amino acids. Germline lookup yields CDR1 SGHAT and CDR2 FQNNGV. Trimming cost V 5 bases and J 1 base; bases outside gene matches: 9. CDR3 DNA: TGTGCCAGCAGCGCCCTAGGGGCGGGGGGCACAGATACGCAGTATTTT. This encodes CASSALGAGGTDTQYF.

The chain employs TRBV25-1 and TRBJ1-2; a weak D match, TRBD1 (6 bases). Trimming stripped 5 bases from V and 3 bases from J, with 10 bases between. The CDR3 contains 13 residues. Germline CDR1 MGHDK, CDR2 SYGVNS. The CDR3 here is CASSRGADYGYTF. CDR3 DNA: TGTGCCAGCAGTAGGGGGGCGGACTATGGCTACACCTTC.

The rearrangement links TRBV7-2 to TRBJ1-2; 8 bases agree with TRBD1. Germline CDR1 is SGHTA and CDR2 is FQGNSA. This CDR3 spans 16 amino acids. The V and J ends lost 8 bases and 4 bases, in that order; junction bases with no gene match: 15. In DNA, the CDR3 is TGTGCCAGCGCCACGACCAGGGGGCTGCTTAGCTATGGCTACACCTTC. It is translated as CASATTRGLLSYGYTF.

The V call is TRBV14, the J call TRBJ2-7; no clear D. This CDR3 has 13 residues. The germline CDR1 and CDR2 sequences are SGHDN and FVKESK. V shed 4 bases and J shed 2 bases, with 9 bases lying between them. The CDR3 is CASSPTAAYEQYF. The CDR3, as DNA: TGTGCCAGCAGCCCTACAGCCGCCTACGAGCAGTACTTC.

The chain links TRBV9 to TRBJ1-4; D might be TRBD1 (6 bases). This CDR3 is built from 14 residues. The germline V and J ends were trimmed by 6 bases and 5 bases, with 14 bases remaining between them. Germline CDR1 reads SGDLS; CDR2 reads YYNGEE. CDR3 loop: CASTTGNTNEKLFF. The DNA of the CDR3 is TGTGCCAGCACCACAGGGAATACCAATGAAAAACTGTTTTTT.

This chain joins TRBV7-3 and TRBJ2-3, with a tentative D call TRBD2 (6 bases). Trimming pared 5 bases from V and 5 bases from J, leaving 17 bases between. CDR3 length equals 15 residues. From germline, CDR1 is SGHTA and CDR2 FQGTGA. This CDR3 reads CASSPRSAGIDTQYF. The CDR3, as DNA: TGTGCCAGCAGCCCTCGGAGTGCGGGGATAGATACGCAGTATTTT.

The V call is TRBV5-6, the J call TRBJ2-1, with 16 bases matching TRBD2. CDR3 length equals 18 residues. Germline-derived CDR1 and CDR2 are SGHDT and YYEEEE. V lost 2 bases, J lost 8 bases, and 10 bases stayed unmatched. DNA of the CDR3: TGTGCCAGCAGCTTAAGACCGGGACTAGCGGGAGGGAAGGATGAGCAGTTCTTC. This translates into CASSLRPGLAGGKDEQFF.

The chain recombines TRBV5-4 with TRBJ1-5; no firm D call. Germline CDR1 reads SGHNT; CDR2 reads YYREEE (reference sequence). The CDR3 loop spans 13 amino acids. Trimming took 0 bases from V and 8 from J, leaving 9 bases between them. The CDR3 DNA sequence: TGTGCCAGCAGCTTGGATGCACACAAGCCCCAGCATTTT. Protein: CASSLDAHKPQHF. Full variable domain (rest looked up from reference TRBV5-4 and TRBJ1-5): ETGVTQSPTHLIKTRGQQVTLRCSSQSGHNTVSWYQQALGQGPQFIFQYYREEENGRGNFPPRFSGLQFPNYSSELNVNALELDDSALYLCASSLDAHKPQHFGDGTRLSIL.

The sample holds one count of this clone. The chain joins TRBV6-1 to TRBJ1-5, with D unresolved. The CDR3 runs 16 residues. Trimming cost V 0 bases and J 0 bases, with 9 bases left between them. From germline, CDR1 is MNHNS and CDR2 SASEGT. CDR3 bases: TGTGCCAGCAGTGAAGCGGGGTATTATAGCAATCAGCCCCAGCATTTT. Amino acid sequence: CASSEAGYYSNQPQHF.

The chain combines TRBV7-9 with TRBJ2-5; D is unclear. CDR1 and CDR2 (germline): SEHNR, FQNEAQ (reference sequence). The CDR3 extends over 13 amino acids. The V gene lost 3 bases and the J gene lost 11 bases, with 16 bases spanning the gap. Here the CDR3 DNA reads TGTGCCAGCAGCTTCAGATACCCCCTGGAGCAGTACTTC. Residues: CASSFRYPLEQYF.

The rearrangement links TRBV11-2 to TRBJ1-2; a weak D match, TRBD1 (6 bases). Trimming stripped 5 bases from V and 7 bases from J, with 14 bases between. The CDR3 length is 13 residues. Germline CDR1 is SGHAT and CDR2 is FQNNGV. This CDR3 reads CASSLPGGGGYTF. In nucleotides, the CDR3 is TGTGCCAGCAGCCTCCCGGGAGGGGGTGGCTACACCTTC.

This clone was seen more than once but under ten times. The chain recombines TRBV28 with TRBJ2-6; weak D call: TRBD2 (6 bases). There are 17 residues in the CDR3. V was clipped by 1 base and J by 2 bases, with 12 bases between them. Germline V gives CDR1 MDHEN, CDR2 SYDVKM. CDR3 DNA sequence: TGTGCCAGCAGTTTATTTTCCTCGGGGGCTGGGGCCAACGTCCTGACTTTC. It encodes CASSLFSSGAGANVLTF.

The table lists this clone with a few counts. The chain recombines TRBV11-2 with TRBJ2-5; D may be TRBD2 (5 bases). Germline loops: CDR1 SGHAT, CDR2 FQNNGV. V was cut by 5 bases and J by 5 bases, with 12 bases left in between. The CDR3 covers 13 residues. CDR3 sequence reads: CASSPTSTETQYF. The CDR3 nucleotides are TGTGCCAGCAGCCCAACTAGTACTGAGACCCAGTACTTC.

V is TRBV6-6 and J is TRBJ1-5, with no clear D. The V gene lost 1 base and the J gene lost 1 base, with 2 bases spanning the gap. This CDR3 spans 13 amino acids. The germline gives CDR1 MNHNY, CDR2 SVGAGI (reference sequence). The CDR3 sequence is CASSYYSNQPQHF. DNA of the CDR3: TGTGCCAGCAGTTACTACAGCAATCAGCCCCAGCATTTT.

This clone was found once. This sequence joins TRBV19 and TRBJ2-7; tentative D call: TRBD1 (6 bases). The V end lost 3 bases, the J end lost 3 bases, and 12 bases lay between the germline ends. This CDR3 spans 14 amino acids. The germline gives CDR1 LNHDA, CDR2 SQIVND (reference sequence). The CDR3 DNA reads TGTGCCAGTAGTATCACAGGGAAGGGCTACGAGCAGTACTTC. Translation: CASSITGKGYEQYF. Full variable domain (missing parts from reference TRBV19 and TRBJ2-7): DGGITQSPKYLFRKEGQNVTLSCEQNLNHDAMYWYRQDPGQGLRLIYYSQIVNDFQKGDIAEGYSVSREKKESFPLTVTSAQKNPTAFYLCASSITGKGYEQYFGPGTRLTVT.

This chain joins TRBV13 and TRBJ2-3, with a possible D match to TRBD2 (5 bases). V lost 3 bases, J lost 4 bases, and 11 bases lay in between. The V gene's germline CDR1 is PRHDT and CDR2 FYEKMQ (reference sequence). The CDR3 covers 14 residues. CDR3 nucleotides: TGTGCCAGCAGCTTTTCGAGGGTTTCAGATACGCAGTATTTT. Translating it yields CASSFSRVSDTQYF.

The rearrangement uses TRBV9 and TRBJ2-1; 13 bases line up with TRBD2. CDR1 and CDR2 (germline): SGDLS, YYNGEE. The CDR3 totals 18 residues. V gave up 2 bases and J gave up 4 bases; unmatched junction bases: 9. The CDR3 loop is CASSVGTSGTGTYNEQFF. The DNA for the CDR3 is TGTGCCAGCAGCGTGGGGACTAGCGGGACCGGAACTTACAATGAGCAGTTCTTC. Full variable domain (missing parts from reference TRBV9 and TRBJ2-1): DSGVTQTPKHLITATGQRVTLRCSPRSGDLSVYWYQQSLDQGLQFLIQYYNGEERAKGNILERFSAQQFPDLHSELNLSSLELGDSALYFCASSVGTSGTGTYNEQFFGPGTRLTVL.

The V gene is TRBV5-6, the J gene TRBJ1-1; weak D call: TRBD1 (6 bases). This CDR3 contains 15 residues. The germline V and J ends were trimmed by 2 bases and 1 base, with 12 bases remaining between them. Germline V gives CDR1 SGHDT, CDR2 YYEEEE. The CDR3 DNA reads TGTGCCAGCAGCTTACTGGACAGAAAGAACACTGAAGCTTTCTTT. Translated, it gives CASSLLDRKNTEAFF. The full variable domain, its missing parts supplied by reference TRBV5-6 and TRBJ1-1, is DAGVTQSPTHLIKTRGQQVTLRCSPKSGHDTVSWYQQALGQGPQFIFQYYEEEERQRGNFPDRFSGHQFPNYSSELNVNALLLGDSALYLCASSLLDRKNTEAFFGQGTRLTVV.

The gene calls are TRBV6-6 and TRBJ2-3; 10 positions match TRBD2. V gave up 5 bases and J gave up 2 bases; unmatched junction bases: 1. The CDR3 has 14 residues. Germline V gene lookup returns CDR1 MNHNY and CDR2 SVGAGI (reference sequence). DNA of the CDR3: TGTGCCAGCAGTGGACTAGCGGACACAGATACGCAGTATTTT. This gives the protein CASSGLADTDTQYF.

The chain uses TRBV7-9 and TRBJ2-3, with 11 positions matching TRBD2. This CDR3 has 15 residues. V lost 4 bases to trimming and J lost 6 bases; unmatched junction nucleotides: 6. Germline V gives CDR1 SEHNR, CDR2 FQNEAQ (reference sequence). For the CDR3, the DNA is TGTGCCAGCAGCTGGGCTAGCGGGAGGTCGGATACGCAGTATTTT. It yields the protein CASSWASGRSDTQYF.

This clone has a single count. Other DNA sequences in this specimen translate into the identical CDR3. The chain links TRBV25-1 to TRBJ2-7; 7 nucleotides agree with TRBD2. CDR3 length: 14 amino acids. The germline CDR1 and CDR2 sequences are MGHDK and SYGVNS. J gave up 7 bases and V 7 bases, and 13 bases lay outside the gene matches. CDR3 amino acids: CASKGLAGVGEQYF. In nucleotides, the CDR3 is TGTGCCAGCAAAGGACTCGCGGGGGTGGGGGAGCAGTACTTC.

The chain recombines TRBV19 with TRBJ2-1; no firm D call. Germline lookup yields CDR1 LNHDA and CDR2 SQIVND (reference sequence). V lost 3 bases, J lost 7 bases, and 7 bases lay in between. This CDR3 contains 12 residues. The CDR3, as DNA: TGTGCCAGTAGTATTTCAGCTAATGAGCAGTTCTTC. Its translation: CASSISANEQFF.

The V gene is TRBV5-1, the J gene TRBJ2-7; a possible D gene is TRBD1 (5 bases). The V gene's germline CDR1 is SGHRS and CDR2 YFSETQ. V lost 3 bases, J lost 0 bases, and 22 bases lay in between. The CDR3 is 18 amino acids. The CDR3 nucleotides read TGCGCCAGCAGCTCCGGAAATTCAGGGTCGCTGAGCTCCTACGAGCAGTACTTC. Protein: CASSSGNSGSLSSYEQYF.